The 10 T cell receptor beta chains presented below share a single source sample, sequenced in a study of CD8+ T cells in alopecia areata. Sequencing relied on a cDNA template that was reverse transcribed from extracted RNA. TCRdb's copy holds only in-frame clones and misses some; the assay was immunoSEQ multiplex PCR. Of roughly 150,000 clones in the sample, about 53% were seen once. Here the sequenced sample was CD8+ T cells sorted from blood, taken at week 0. These receptors all come from a human donor with alopecia areata.

The chain uses TRBV27 and TRBJ2-3; unclear D gene. CDR1 MNHEY and CDR2 SMNVEV come from the germline V gene (reference sequence). The CDR3 spans 14 residues. The V and J ends lost 3 bases and 0 bases respectively, with 7 bases between them. The CDR3 region has the DNA TGTGCCAGCAGTTTTCGTCCTAGCACAGATACGCAGTATTTT. Encoded protein: CASSFRPSTDTQYF.

Comment on this clone: Germline and junction disagree at one end, which may indicate a read error. The sample carries other DNA sequences with the same CDR3. Here the CDR3 reads CASSEFREAEAFF. CDR3 nucleotide sequence: TGTGCCAGCAGCGAATTCAGGGAAGCTGAAGCTTTCTTT. The chain is built from TRBV25-1 and TRBJ1-1, with D possibly TRBD1 on 5 matching bases. The CDR3 covers 13 residues. In germline, CDR1 is MGHDK, CDR2 SYGVNS.

V usage is TRBV2 and J usage is TRBJ2-1; D unresolved. V was cut by 5 bases and J by 9 bases, with 8 bases left in between. Germline V gene lookup returns CDR1 SNHLY and CDR2 FYNNEI. The CDR3 has 11 amino acids. CDR3 bases: TGTGCCAGCAGTTCCCTCGCTGAGCAGTTCTTC. This codes for CASSSLAEQFF.

V is TRBV29-1 and J is TRBJ2-2; D tentatively reads TRBD1 or TRBD2 (7 bases each). CDR1 is SQVTM and CDR2 is ANQGSEA in the germline V gene. V was cut by 4 bases and J by 6 bases, with 15 bases left in between. The CDR3 extends over 14 amino acids. For the CDR3, the DNA is TGCAGCGTTGTAAAGGGGGCGGGAGCCGGGGAGCTGTTTTTT. This translates into CSVVKGAGAGELFF.

The V call is TRBV7-2, the J call TRBJ2-7, with 7 nucleotides matching TRBD2. Germline-derived CDR1 and CDR2 are SGHTA and FQGNSA. Unmatched junction bases numbered 1, after V lost 1 base and J lost 1 base. This CDR3 is built from 14 residues. The CDR3 sequence is CASSLGRGSYEQYF. For the CDR3, the DNA is TGTGCCAGCAGCTTAGGGCGGGGGTCCTACGAGCAGTACTTC.

This clone was observed a handful of times. The chain joins TRBV5-6 to TRBJ2-7; tentatively, D is TRBD1 (6 bases). CDR1 and CDR2 from the germline V gene are SGHDT and YYEEEE. This CDR3 is built from 14 residues. Trimming removed 4 bases from V and 2 bases from J, with 13 bases in between. CDR3 in DNA: TGTGCCAGCAGCCCCGACAGGAGCCCCTACGAGCAGTACTTC. Translated, it gives CASSPDRSPYEQYF.

V usage is TRBV7-8 and J usage is TRBJ1-1; D gene ambiguous. The germline V gene has CDR1 SGHVS and CDR2 FQNEAQ. The ends were cut back, 1 base at V and 4 bases at J, with 10 bases in the middle. CDR3 length: 14 residues. The CDR3 is CASSLGSSGTEAFF. The CDR3, as DNA: TGTGCCAGCAGCTTAGGATCTTCGGGCACTGAAGCTTTCTTT.

This clone occurred once. The chain joins TRBV4-3 to TRBJ1-2, with TRBD1 matching 7 bases. The CDR3 is 14 amino acids. Germline CDR1 LGHNA, CDR2 YSLEER. Trimming at V came to 8 bases and at J to 4 bases, leaving 10 bases not matched to a gene. The DNA for the CDR3 is TGCGCCAGCTCTTCAGGGGGGGACAGCTATGGCTACACCTTC. This sequence encodes CASSSGGDSYGYTF.

This clone was observed a few times. This chain links TRBV30 with TRBJ1-1; no reliable D call. From germline, CDR1 is GTSNPN and CDR2 SVGIG (reference sequence). The CDR3 runs 14 residues. Deletions cut 4 bases from V and 4 bases from J, with 16 bases between. The CDR3 region has the DNA TGTGCCTGGACCTCTCGGCCCGGGAGCACTGAAGCTTTCTTT. Its protein is CAWTSRPGSTEAFF.

The chain is built from TRBV4-3 and TRBJ1-2; D is uncertain. In germline, CDR1 is LGHNA, CDR2 YSLEER. The ends were cut back, 2 bases at V and 2 bases at J, with 12 bases in the middle. This CDR3 region has 15 residues. The DNA for the CDR3 is TGCGCCAGCAGCCAACAACCGGGCCCCAACTATGGCTACACCTTC. It specifies CASSQQPGPNYGYTF.